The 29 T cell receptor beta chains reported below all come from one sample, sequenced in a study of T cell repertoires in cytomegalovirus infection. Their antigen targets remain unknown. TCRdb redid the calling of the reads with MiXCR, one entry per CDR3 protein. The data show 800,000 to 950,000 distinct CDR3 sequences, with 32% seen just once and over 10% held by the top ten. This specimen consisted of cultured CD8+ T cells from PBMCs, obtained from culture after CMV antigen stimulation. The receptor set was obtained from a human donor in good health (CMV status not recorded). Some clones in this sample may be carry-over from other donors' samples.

The DNA of the CDR3 is TGTGCCAGCAGCTCCTCCCTAGCGGGGGACGCCTACAATGAGCAGTTCTTC. Translated: CASSSSLAGDAYNEQFF. The J gene is TRBJ2-1, the V gene TRBV7-8, with 10 bases matching TRBD2. V was clipped by 4 bases and J by 2 bases; unmatched bases: 8. The CDR3 is made up of 17 amino acids. Germline V CDR1 and CDR2: SGHVS, FQNEAQ.

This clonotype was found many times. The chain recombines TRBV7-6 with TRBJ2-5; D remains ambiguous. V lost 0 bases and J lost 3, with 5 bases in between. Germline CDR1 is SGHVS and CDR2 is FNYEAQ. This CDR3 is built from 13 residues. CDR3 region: CASSLARKETQYF. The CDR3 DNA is TGTGCCAGCAGCTTAGCTAGAAAAGAGACCCAGTACTTC.

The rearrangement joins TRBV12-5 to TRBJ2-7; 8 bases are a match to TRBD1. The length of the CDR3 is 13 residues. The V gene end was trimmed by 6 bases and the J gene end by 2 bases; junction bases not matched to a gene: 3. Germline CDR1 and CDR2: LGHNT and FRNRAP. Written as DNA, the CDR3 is TGTGCTAGTGGGACAGGGGCCCCCTACGAGCAGTACTTC. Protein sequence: CASGTGAPYEQYF.

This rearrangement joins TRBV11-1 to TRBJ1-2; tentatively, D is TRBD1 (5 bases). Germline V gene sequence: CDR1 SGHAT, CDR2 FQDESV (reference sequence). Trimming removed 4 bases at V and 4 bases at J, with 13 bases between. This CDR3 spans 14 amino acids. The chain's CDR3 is CASSSQTEFYGYTF. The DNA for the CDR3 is TGTGCCAGCAGCTCCCAGACAGAGTTCTATGGCTACACCTTC.

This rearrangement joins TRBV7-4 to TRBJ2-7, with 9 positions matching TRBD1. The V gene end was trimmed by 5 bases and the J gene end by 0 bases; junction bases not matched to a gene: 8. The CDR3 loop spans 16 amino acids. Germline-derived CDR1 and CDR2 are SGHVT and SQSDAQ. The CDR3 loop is CASSALQGANSYEQYV. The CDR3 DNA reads TGTGCCAGCAGCGCCCTACAGGGGGCGAACTCCTACGAGCAGTACGTC.

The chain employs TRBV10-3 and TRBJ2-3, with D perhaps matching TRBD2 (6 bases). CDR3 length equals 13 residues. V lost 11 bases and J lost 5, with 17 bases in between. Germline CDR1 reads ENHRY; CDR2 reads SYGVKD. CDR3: CAVLGGDGDTQYF. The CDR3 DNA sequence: TGTGCCGTTTTAGGCGGGGACGGAGATACGCAGTATTTT.

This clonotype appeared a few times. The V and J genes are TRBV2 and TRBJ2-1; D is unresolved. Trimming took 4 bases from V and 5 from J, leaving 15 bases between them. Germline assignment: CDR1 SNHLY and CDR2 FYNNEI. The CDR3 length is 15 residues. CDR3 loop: CASSGSWSPDNEQFF. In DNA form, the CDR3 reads TGTGCCAGCAGTGGGTCCTGGAGCCCCGACAATGAGCAGTTCTTC.

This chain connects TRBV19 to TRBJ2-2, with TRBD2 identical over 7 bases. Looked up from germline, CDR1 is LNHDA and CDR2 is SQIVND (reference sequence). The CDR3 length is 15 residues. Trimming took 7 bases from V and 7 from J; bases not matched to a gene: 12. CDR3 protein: CASKGGGDPHGELFF. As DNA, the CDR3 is TGTGCCAGTAAGGGTGGGGGGGATCCTCACGGGGAGCTGTTTTTT. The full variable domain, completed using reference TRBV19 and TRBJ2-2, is DGGITQSPKYLFRKEGQNVTLSCEQNLNHDAMYWYRQDPGQGLRLIYYSQIVNDFQKGDIAEGYSVSREKKESFPLTVTSAQKNPTAFYLCASKGGGDPHGELFFGEGSRLTVL.

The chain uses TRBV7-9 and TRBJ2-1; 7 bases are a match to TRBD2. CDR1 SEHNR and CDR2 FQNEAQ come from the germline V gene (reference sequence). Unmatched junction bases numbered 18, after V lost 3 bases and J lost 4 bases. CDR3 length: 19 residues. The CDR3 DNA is TGTGCCAGCAGCTTGAGATCTGTCCATGGACTAGTACTTTACAATGAGCAGTTCTTC. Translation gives CASSLRSVHGLVLYNEQFF.

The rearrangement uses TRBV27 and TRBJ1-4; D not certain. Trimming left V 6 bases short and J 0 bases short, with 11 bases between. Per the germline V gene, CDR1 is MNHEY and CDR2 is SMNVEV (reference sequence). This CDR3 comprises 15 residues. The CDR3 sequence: CASRRGGATNEKLFF. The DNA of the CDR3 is TGTGCCAGCAGGAGAGGAGGTGCAACTAATGAAAAACTGTTTTTT.

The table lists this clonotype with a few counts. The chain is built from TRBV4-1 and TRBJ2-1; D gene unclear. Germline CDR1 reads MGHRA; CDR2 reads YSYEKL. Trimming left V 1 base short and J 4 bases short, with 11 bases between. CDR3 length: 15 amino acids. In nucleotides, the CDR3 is TGCGCCAGCAGCCAAGTGATGACGGCTTACAATGAGCAGTTCTTC. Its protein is CASSQVMTAYNEQFF.

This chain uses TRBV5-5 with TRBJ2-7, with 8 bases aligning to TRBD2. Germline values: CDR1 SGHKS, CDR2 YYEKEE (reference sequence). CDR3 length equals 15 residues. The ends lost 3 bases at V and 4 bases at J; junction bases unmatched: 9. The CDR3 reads CASSSPSGGLYEQYF. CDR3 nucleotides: TGTGCCAGCAGCTCCCCTTCGGGGGGGCTATACGAGCAGTACTTC.

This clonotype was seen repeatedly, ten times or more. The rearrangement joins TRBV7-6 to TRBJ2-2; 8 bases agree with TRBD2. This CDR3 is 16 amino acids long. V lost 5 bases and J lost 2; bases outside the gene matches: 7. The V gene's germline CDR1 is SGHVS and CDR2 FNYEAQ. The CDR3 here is CASSPREGPNTGELFF. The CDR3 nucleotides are TGTGCCAGCAGCCCCCGGGAGGGGCCCAACACCGGGGAGCTGTTTTTT. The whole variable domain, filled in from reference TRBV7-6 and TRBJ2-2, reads GAGVSQSPRYKVTKRGQDVALRCDPISGHVSLYWYRQALGQGPEFLTYFNYEAQQDKSGLPNDRFSAERPEGSISTLTIQRTEQRDSAMYRCASSPREGPNTGELFFGEGSRLTVL.

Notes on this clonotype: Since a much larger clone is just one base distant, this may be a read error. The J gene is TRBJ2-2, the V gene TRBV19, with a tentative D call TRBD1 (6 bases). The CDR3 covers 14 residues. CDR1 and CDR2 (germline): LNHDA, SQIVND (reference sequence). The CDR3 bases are TGTCCCAGTAGTTGGGGGCAGGGAACCGGGGAGCTGTTTTTT. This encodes CPSSWGQGTGELFF. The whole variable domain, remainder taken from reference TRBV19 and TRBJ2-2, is DGGITQSPKYLFRKEGQNVTLSCEQNLNHDAMYWYRQDPGQGLRLIYYSQIVNDFQKGDIAEGYSVSREKKESFPLTVTSAQKNPTAFYLCPSSWGQGTGELFFGEGSRLTVL.

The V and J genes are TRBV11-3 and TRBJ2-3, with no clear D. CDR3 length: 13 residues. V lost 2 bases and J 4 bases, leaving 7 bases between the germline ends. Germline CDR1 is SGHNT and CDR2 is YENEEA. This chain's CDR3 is CASSLRRPDTQYF. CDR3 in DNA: TGTGCCAGCAGCTTACGTAGACCAGATACGCAGTATTTT.

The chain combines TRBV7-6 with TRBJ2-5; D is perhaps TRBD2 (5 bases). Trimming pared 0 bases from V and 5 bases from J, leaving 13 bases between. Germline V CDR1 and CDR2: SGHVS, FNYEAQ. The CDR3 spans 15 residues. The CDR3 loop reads CASSLALAAGETQYF. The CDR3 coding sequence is TGTGCCAGCAGCTTAGCGCTAGCAGCTGGGGAGACCCAGTACTTC.

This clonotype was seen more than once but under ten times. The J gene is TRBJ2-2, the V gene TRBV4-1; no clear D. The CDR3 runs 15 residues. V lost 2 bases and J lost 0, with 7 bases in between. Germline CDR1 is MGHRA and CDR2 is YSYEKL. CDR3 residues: CASSQWSANTGELFF. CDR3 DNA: TGCGCCAGCAGCCAATGGTCAGCGAACACCGGGGAGCTGTTTTTT.

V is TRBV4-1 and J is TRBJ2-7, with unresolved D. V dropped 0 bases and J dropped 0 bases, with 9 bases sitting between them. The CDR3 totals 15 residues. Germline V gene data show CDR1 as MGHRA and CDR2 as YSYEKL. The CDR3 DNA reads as TGCGCCAGCAGCCAAGATCCCTCGTTCTCCTACGAGCAGTACTTC. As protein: CASSQDPSFSYEQYF.

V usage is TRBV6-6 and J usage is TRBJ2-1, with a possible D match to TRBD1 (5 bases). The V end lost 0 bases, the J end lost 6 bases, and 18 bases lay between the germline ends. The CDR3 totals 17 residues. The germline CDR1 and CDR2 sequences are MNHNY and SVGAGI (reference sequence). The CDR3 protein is CASSYSDEWGGPNEQFF. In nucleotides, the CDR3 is TGTGCCAGCAGTTACTCGGATGAGTGGGGCGGCCCCAATGAGCAGTTCTTC.

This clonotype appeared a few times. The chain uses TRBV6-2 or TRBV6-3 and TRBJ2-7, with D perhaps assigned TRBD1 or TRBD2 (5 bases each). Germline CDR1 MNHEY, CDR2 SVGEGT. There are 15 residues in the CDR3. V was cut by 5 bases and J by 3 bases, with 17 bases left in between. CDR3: CASSPMVGEIYEQYV. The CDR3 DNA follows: TGTGCCAGCAGTCCCATGGTGGGGGAAATCTACGAGCAGTACGTC.

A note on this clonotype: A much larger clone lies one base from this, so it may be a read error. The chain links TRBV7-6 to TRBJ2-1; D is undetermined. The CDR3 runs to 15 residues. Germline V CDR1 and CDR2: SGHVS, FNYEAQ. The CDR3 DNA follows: TGTGTCAGCAGCTTAGCAGACCTTGGCTACAATGAGCAGTTCTTC. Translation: CVSSLADLGYNEQFF.

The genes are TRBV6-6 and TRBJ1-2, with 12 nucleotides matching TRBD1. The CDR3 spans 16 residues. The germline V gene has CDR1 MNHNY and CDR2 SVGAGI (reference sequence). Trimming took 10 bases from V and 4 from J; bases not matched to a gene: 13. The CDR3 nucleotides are TGTGCCACCTCCGGGACAGGGGGCGCGTCTGCCTATGGCTACACCTTC. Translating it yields CATSGTGGASAYGYTF.

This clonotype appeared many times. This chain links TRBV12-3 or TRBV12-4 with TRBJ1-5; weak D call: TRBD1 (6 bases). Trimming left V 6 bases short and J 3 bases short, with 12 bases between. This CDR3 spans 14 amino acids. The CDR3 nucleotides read TGTGCCAGCAGCTTCGGACAGAACAATCAGCCCCAGCATTTT. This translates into CASSFGQNNQPQHF.

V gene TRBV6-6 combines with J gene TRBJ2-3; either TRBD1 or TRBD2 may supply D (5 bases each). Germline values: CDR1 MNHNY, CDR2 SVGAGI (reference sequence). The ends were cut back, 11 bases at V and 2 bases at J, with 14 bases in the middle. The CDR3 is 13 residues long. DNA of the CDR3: TGTGCCGGGGGAAGGCGGTACACAGATACGCAGTATTTT. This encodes CAGGRRYTDTQYF.

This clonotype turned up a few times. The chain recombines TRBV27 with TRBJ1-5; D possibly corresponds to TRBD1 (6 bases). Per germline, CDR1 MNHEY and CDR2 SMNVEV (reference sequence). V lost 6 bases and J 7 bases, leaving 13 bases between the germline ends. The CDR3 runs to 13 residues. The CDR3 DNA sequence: TGTGCCAGCAGCCCCGGAAGGGGGCAGCCCCAGCATTTT. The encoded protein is CASSPGRGQPQHF.

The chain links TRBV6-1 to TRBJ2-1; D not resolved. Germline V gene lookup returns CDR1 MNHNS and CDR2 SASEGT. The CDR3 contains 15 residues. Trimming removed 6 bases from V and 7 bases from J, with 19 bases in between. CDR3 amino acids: CASSRPRDVSNEQFF. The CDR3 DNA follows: TGTGCCAGCAGCCGACCCCGTGATGTGTCGAATGAGCAGTTCTTC.

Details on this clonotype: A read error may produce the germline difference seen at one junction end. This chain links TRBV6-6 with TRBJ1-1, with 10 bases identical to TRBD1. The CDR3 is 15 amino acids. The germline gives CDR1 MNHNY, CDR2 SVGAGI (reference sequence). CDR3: CVSSYLTGGPSGAFF. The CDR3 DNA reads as TGTGTCAGCAGTTACCTGACAGGGGGCCCGAGTGGAGCTTTCTTT.

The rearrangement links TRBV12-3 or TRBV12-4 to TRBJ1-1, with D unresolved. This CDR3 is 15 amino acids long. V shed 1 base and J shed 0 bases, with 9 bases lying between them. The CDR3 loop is CASSLGDDMNTEAFF. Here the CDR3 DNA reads TGTGCCAGCAGTTTAGGCGACGACATGAACACTGAAGCTTTCTTT.

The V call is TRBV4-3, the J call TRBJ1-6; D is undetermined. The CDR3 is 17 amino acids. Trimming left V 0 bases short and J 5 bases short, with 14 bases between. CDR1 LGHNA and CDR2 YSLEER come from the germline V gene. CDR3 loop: CASSQDPPLAHNSPLHF. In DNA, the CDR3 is TGCGCCAGCAGCCAAGATCCCCCGCTCGCCCATAATTCACCCCTCCACTTT.